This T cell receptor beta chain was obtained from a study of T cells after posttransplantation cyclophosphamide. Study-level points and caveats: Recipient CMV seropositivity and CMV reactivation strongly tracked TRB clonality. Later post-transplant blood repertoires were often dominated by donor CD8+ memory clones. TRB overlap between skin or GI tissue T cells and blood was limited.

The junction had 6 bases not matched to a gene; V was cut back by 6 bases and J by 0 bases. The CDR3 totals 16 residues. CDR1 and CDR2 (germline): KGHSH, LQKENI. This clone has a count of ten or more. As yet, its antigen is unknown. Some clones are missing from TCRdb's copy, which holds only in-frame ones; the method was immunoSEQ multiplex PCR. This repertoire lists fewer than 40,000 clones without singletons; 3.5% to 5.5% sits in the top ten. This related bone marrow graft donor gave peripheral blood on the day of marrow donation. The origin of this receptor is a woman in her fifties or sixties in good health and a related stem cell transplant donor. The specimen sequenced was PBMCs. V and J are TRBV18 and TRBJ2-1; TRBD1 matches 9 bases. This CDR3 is CASSLNRGLSYNEQFF. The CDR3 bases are TGTGCCAGCTCCCTTAACAGGGGGCTCTCCTACAATGAGCAGTTCTTC.